The rows below give T cell receptor beta chains drawn from one sample of a study of cytomegalovirus exposure and HLA in healthy donors. Clones were sequenced by immunoSEQ multiplex PCR, and TCRdb holds only the in-frame ones, with some missing. The sample has 200,000 to 250,000 clones; over 65% are singletons. The sequenced material came from PBMCs. The receptors stem from a woman under 30 in good health and CMV-seronegative. Both conserved end residues are part of each CDR3. The D gene is left open where the match is weak. Some rows have no size entry. The others give once, few or many, or a class for an expanded clone.

J	V	size	D	CDR3	DNA
TRBJ1-2	TRBV5-1	.	.	CASSLDINYGYTF	TGCGCCAGCAGCTTGGACATAAACTATGGCTACACCTTC
TRBJ1-2	TRBV2	.	.	CASSSKTGYGYTF	TGTGCCAGCAGTTCGAAAACAGGGTATGGCTACACCTTC
TRBJ1-5	TRBV28	.	.	CASSSSEWSNQPQHF	.
TRBJ1-5	TRBV5-1	.	.	CASSAGAEGQPQHF	TGCGCCAGCAGCGCCGGGGCCGAGGGTCAGCCCCAGCATTTT
TRBJ1-5	TRBV6-1	.	.	CASSASSTRRLPLPQHF	TGTGCCAGCAGTGCTTCTTCCACTAGGAGGCTCCCCTTGCCCCAGCATTTT
TRBJ1-1	TRBV19	.	.	CASSITDSNTEAFF	TGTGCCAGTAGTATTACGGACAGCAACACTGAAGCTTTCTTT
TRBJ1-2	TRBV5-6	few	.	CASRKGPTNYGYTF	TGTGCCAGCAGGAAAGGTCCTACTAACTATGGCTACACCTTC
TRBJ2-3	TRBV2	.	.	CASGVGGTDTQYF	TGTGCCAGCGGAGTGGGGGGCACAGATACGCAGTATTTT
TRBJ2-7	TRBV5-1	.	TRBD1	CASSNGGQGAGEQYF	TGCGCCAGCAGCAATGGGGGACAGGGGGCCGGCGAGCAGTACTTC
TRBJ2-1	TRBV20-1	.	.	CSGRYGNEQFF	TGCAGTGGGCGGTACGGCAATGAGCAGTTCTTC
TRBJ1-2	TRBV11-2	.	.	CASSFEQRPANYGYTF	TGTGCCAGCAGCTTCGAGCAGAGACCCGCTAACTATGGCTACACCTTC
TRBJ1-4	TRBV2	.	.	CASSEYGDVEKLFF	TGTGCCAGCAGTGAATATGGGGACGTTGAAAAACTGTTTTTT
TRBJ2-7	TRBV15	.	.	CATSRDHGHHYEQYF	TGTGCCACCAGCAGAGATCACGGACACCACTACGAGCAGTACTTC
TRBJ1-5	TRBV18	.	TRBD1	CASSLGQDNQPQHF	TGTGCCAGCTCACTCGGACAGGACAATCAGCCCCAGCATTTT
TRBJ1-1	TRBV7-2	.	.	CASRPGVVGRNTEAFF	TGTGCCAGCAGGCCAGGGGTTGTAGGTCGGAACACTGAAGCTTTCTTT
TRBJ2-6	TRBV2	.	.	CASSEAPGNGANVLTF	TGTGCCAGCAGTGAAGCGCCAGGGAATGGGGCCAACGTCCTGACTTTC
TRBJ2-1	TRBV5-6	.	TRBD2	CASSVAGAGGNEQFF	TGTGCCAGCAGCGTGGCCGGGGCGGGGGGCAATGAGCAGTTCTTC
TRBJ2-1	TRBV19	.	.	CASTSADEQFF	TGTGCCAGTACTAGCGCAGATGAGCAGTTCTTC
TRBJ1-1	TRBV5-1	.	.	CASSLGPGPEAFF	TGCGCCAGCAGCTTGGGTCCGGGACCTGAAGCTTTCTTT
TRBJ2-7	TRBV15	.	TRBD2	CATSKGLAGTREQYF	TGTGCCACCAGCAAGGGACTAGCGGGGACCCGCGAGCAGTACTTC
TRBJ1-1	TRBV2	.	.	CASSPNTEAFF	TGTGCCAGCAGTCCGAACACTGAAGCTTTCTTT
TRBJ1-4	TRBV10-3	once	.	CAISESQGGNEKLFF	TGTGCCATCAGTGAGTCTCAGGGTGGCAATGAAAAACTGTTTTTT
TRBJ2-7	TRBV5-1	few	.	CASSLASSSAGYEQYF	TGCGCCAGCAGCTTGGCCTCTTCGTCGGCCGGTTACGAGCAGTACTTC
TRBJ2-7	TRBV30	.	.	CAWSPQVLSYEQYF	TGTGCCTGGAGTCCTCAGGTCCTAAGCTACGAGCAGTACTTC